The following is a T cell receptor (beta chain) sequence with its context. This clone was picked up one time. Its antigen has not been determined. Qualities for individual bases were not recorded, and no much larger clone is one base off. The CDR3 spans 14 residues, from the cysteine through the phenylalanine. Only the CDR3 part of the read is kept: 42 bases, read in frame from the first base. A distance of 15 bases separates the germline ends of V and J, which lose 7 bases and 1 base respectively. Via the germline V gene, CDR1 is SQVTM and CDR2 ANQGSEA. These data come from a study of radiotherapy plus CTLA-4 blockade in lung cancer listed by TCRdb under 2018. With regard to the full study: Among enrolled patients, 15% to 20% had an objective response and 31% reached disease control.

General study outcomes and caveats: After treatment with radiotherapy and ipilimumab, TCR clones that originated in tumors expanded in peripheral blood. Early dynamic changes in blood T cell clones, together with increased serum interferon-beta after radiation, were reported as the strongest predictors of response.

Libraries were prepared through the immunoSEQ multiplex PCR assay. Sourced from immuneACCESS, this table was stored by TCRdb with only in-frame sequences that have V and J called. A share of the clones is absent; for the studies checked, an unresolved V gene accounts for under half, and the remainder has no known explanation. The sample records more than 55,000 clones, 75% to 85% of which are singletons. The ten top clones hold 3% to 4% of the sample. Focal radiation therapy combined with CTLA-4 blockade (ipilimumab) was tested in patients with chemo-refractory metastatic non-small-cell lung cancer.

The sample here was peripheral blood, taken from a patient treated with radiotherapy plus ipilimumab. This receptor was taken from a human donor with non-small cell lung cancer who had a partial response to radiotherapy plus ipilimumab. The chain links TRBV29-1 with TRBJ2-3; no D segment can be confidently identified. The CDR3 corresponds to CSERGTLGTDTQYF. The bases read TGCAGCGAGAGAGGAACCCTGGGCACAGATACGCAGTATTTT.